The 27 T cell receptor beta chains below come from one sample, sequenced in a study of T cell responses to AZD1222 COVID-19 vaccine. Clones were read by immunoSEQ multiplex PCR, and TCRdb kept only the in-frame ones, dropping some. Here the sample spans about 120,000 clones, roughly 91% being singletons. The sequenced sample was peripheral blood, obtained on day 0 of AZD1222 vaccination. These receptors were collected from an adult in good health.

Details on this clone: Germline is not matched at one junction end, which may reflect a read error. The genes are TRBV5-1 and TRBJ2-5; D unclear. CDR3 size: 12 residues. Germline values: CDR1 SGHRS, CDR2 YFSETQ. The CDR3 is CASSLVDGDKHF. The CDR3 bases are TGCGCCAGCAGCTTGGTCGACGGAGATAAGCACTTC.

The chain recombines TRBV7-8 with TRBJ2-3, with D possibly matching TRBD2 (6 bases). Germline CDR1 SGHVS, CDR2 FQNEAQ. The germline V and J ends were trimmed by 5 bases and 2 bases, with 14 bases remaining between them. This CDR3 has 15 residues. This CDR3 is CASSNRGLDTDTQYF. Here the CDR3 DNA reads TGTGCCAGCAGCAACCGGGGACTTGACACAGATACGCAGTATTTT.

The chain has TRBV12-3 or TRBV12-4 and TRBJ2-2, with D perhaps matching TRBD1 or TRBD2 (5 bases each). The V gene lost 7 bases and the J gene lost 8 bases, with 11 bases spanning the gap. The CDR3 has 12 amino acids. In nucleotides, the CDR3 is TGTGCCAGCACCCCGGGGCGGGGGGAGCTGTTTTTT. Encoded protein: CASTPGRGELFF.

This rearrangement joins TRBV7-9 to TRBJ1-5; 10 nucleotides line up with TRBD1. The CDR3 has 15 amino acids. Trimming cost V 5 bases and J 6 bases; bases outside gene matches: 7. Germline loops: CDR1 SEHNR, CDR2 FQNEAQ (reference sequence). Here the CDR3 DNA reads TGTGCCAGCAGCGTGGGACAGGGGCCCTTTCAGCCCCAGCATTTT. Its protein is CASSVGQGPFQPQHF.

This rearrangement joins TRBV3-1 (or the pseudogene TRBV3-2) to TRBJ1-1; D is unclear. In germline, CDR1 is LGHDT, CDR2 YNNKEL (reference sequence). Deletions cut 4 bases from V and 0 bases from J, with 9 bases between. This CDR3 has 14 residues. The CDR3 coding sequence is TGTGCCAGCAGCCCGCGGACGGTGAACACTGAAGCTTTCTTT. Protein sequence: CASSPRTVNTEAFF.

The rearrangement joins TRBV4-1 to TRBJ2-4; D is possibly TRBD2 (6 bases). The CDR3 is made up of 17 amino acids. Germline V gives CDR1 MGHRA, CDR2 YSYEKL. The V gene lost 4 bases and the J gene lost 2 bases, with 18 bases spanning the gap. Here the CDR3 reads CASSRGRASETKNIQYF. The CDR3 DNA sequence: TGCGCCAGCAGCCGCGGTAGGGCTAGCGAAACCAAAAACATTCAGTACTTC.

The genes are TRBV28 and TRBJ1-5; a weak D match, TRBD1 (6 bases). The CDR3 runs 15 residues. Trimming took 2 bases from V and 6 from J, leaving 14 bases between them. Looked up from germline, CDR1 is MDHEN and CDR2 is SYDVKM. The CDR3 spells CASSLPDRKVQPQHF. The CDR3 bases are TGTGCCAGCAGTTTACCAGACAGGAAGGTTCAGCCCCAGCATTTT.

This sequence joins TRBV28 and TRBJ2-7; TRBD1 or TRBD2 may be the D gene (5 bases each). The CDR3 length is 15 residues. The germline CDR1 and CDR2 sequences are MDHEN and SYDVKM. The ends were cut back, 4 bases at V and 3 bases at J, with 16 bases in the middle. The CDR3 protein is CASSSPGRPDYEQYF. The CDR3 nucleotides read TGTGCCAGCAGTTCCCCGGGACGACCGGACTACGAGCAGTACTTC.

CDR3 DNA: TGTGCCAGCCTACAGGGGGCTACAGATACGCAGTATTTT. Residues: CASLQGATDTQYF. The V and J genes are TRBV28 and TRBJ2-3, with 9 bases identical to TRBD1. This CDR3 is 13 amino acids long. V was clipped by 8 bases and J by 3 bases; unmatched bases: 3. Looked up from germline, CDR1 is MDHEN and CDR2 is SYDVKM.

The chain is built from TRBV19 and TRBJ1-4; possible D gene TRBD1, 5 bases. Trimming removed 6 bases at V and 5 bases at J, with 13 bases between. The germline gives CDR1 LNHDA, CDR2 SQIVND (reference sequence). The CDR3 is 14 residues long. The DNA for the CDR3 is TGTGCCAGTAGAGAGACAGCACCAAATGAAAAACTGTTTTTT. It translates to CASRETAPNEKLFF.

The chain recombines TRBV6-5 with TRBJ2-5, with 10 bases that match TRBD2. Per the germline V gene, CDR1 is MNHEY and CDR2 is SVGAGI. The CDR3 has 15 residues. J lost 3 bases, V lost 6 bases, and 7 bases had no gene match. As DNA, the CDR3 is TGTGCCAGCAGAAGGACTAGCGGCTGGAAAGAGACCCAGTACTTC. The encoded protein is CASRRTSGWKETQYF.

The chain joins TRBV2 to TRBJ2-7; D gene uncertain. V was pared by 5 bases and J by 2 bases, with 13 bases between. This CDR3 comprises 14 residues. The germline gives CDR1 SNHLY, CDR2 FYNNEI. CDR3 in DNA: TGTGCCAGCAGTCCGACACAGTTCCCCTACGAGCAGTACTTC. It codes for CASSPTQFPYEQYF.

The chain uses TRBV27 and TRBJ1-5; possibly TRBD1 for D (5 bases). Germline CDR1 and CDR2: MNHEY and SMNVEV (reference sequence). The CDR3 spans 16 residues. The V end was cut by 5 bases, the J end by 0 bases, with 14 bases between. The CDR3: CASSEGTPYSNQPQHF. CDR3 nucleotides: TGTGCCAGCAGTGAAGGGACGCCTTATAGCAATCAGCCCCAGCATTTT.

The chain combines TRBV19 with TRBJ2-1, with D uncertain. The germline V and J ends were trimmed by 6 bases and 1 base, with 13 bases remaining between them. Germline V lookup: CDR1 LNHDA, CDR2 SQIVND (reference sequence). The CDR3 loop spans 15 amino acids. The CDR3 nucleotides are TGTGCCAGTAGCCAAAGTTCGGCATCCTACAATGAGCAGTTCTTC. Protein: CASSQSSASYNEQFF.

The chain combines TRBV19 with TRBJ2-7, with a weak D call TRBD1 (6 bases). V lost 6 bases, J lost 2 bases, and 14 bases lay in between. Germline values: CDR1 LNHDA, CDR2 SQIVND (reference sequence). The CDR3 has 14 residues. This chain's CDR3 is CASSQTGRTYEQYF. The CDR3 DNA is TGTGCCAGTAGCCAGACAGGCCGAACCTACGAGCAGTACTTC.

The rearrangement joins TRBV10-3 to TRBJ2-7, with D maybe TRBD1 (6 bases). CDR3 length: 15 amino acids. The V end was cut by 6 bases, the J end by 0 bases, with 15 bases between. Germline assignment: CDR1 ENHRY and CDR2 SYGVKD. The CDR3, as DNA: TGTGCCATCAGCCCCGAGGGGGTTAGCTCCTACGAGCAGTACTTC. Protein: CAISPEGVSSYEQYF.

The chain is built from TRBV18 and TRBJ1-2; 11 positions agree with TRBD1. Germline lookup yields CDR1 KGHSH and CDR2 LQKENI. CDR3 length: 16 residues. V was pared by 3 bases and J by 7 bases, with 10 bases of the junction left unmatched. CDR3 residues: CASSPTGTGGSGGYTF. The CDR3 DNA sequence: TGTGCCAGCTCACCTACCGGGACAGGGGGTAGCGGTGGCTACACCTTC.

The V and J genes are TRBV12-3 or TRBV12-4 and TRBJ1-1, with D tentatively TRBD1 (5 bases). This CDR3 contains 13 residues. V lost 8 bases, J lost 0 bases, and 10 bases lay in between. The CDR3 sequence is CASAVGVNTEAFF. The CDR3 DNA reads TGTGCCAGCGCAGTAGGGGTGAACACTGAAGCTTTCTTT.

The V and J genes are TRBV19 and TRBJ2-2; the match to TRBD1 covers 10 bases. Germline V CDR1 and CDR2: LNHDA, SQIVND (reference sequence). The CDR3 has 14 amino acids. After removal of 11 bases from V and 4 bases from J, the junction contained 7 bases not matched to a gene. This CDR3 reads CASRRTGGTGELFF. Written as DNA, the CDR3 is TGTGCCTCCCGTCGGACAGGGGGCACCGGGGAGCTGTTTTTT. Drawing the rest from reference TRBV19 and TRBJ2-2, the complete variable domain is DGGITQSPKYLFRKEGQNVTLSCEQNLNHDAMYWYRQDPGQGLRLIYYSQIVNDFQKGDIAEGYSVSREKKESFPLTVTSAQKNPTAFYLCASRRTGGTGELFFGEGSRLTVL.

This clone came up a few times. This chain connects TRBV5-4 to TRBJ1-3, with 8 bases lining up with TRBD1. The V gene's germline CDR1 is SGHNT and CDR2 YYREEE (reference sequence). Trimming removed 4 bases from V and 4 bases from J; junction bases left unmatched: 7. CDR3 length: 15 residues. The DNA of the CDR3 is TGTGCCAGCAGCCCAGGGGGCGCGGTGGGAAACACCATATATTTT. It is translated as CASSPGGAVGNTIYF.

This chain links TRBV7-9 with TRBJ2-1; maybe TRBD1 (6 bases). Looked up from germline, CDR1 is SEHNR and CDR2 is FQNEAQ (reference sequence). V lost 4 bases and J lost 8, with 24 bases in between. The CDR3 is 17 amino acids. The CDR3 spells CASSSSTDRTPMYEQFF. CDR3 in DNA: TGTGCCAGCAGCTCAAGTACCGACAGGACCCCAATGTATGAGCAGTTCTTC.

The CDR3 protein is CAWSVARGRTTEAFF. The CDR3 DNA sequence: TGTGCCTGGAGTGTCGCCAGGGGTCGGACTACTGAAGCTTTCTTT. The rearrangement joins TRBV30 to TRBJ1-1; tentatively, D is TRBD1 (6 bases). V lost 0 bases, J lost 5 bases, and 16 bases lay in between. CDR1 and CDR2 (germline): GTSNPN, SVGIG (reference sequence). The CDR3 totals 15 residues.

This clone has just one count. V usage is TRBV27 and J usage is TRBJ1-2; maybe TRBD1 (6 bases). Looked up from germline, CDR1 is MNHEY and CDR2 is SMNVEV (reference sequence). V was pared by 5 bases and J by 3 bases, with 19 bases between. The CDR3 is 16 residues long. The DNA of the CDR3 is TGTGCCAGCAGTCCGCCCACAGGGCACCCCGACTATGGCTACACCTTC. It encodes CASSPPTGHPDYGYTF.

The CDR3 DNA follows: TGTGCCAGCTCACCTGGGGGTCGGGAATCTGAAGCTTTCTTT. Translated: CASSPGGRESEAFF. The genes are TRBV18 and TRBJ1-1; TRBD1 is a possible D gene (5 bases). Trimming pared 3 bases from V and 6 bases from J, leaving 14 bases between. Germline V lookup: CDR1 KGHSH, CDR2 LQKENI. The CDR3 sequence is 14 residues long.

The chain carries TRBV5-5 and TRBJ1-3; D call uncertain. The CDR3 totals 13 residues. Germline V gene sequence: CDR1 SGHKS, CDR2 YYEKEE (reference sequence). Trimming pared 0 bases from V and 3 bases from J, leaving 4 bases between. Here the CDR3 reads CASSLGVGNTIYF. DNA for the CDR3: TGTGCCAGCAGCTTGGGGGTTGGAAACACCATATATTTT. The whole variable domain, filled in from reference TRBV5-5 and TRBJ1-3, reads DAGVTQSPTHLIKTRGQQVTLRCSPISGHKSVSWYQQVLGQGPQFIFQYYEKEERGRGNFPDRFSARQFPNYSSELNVNALLLGDSALYLCASSLGVGNTIYFGEGSWLTVV.

This clone was picked up a small number of times. V usage is TRBV12-1 and J usage is TRBJ1-6. TRBV12-1 is listed as a pseudogene. The CDR3 sequence is 15 residues long. The DNA for the CDR3 is TGTGCCAGCAGCTTAGAGGGATCGGATAATTCACCCCTCCACTTT. Translation gives CASSLEGSDNSPLHF.

The chain uses TRBV11-2 and TRBJ1-2; TRBD1 might be the D (5 bases). Germline CDR1 and CDR2: SGHAT and FQNNGV. Trimming left V 2 bases short and J 4 bases short, with 11 bases between. The CDR3 loop spans 14 amino acids. The CDR3 nucleotides read TGTGCCAGCAGCTTAATGCAGGGCCTCTATGGCTACACCTTC. This sequence encodes CASSLMQGLYGYTF.